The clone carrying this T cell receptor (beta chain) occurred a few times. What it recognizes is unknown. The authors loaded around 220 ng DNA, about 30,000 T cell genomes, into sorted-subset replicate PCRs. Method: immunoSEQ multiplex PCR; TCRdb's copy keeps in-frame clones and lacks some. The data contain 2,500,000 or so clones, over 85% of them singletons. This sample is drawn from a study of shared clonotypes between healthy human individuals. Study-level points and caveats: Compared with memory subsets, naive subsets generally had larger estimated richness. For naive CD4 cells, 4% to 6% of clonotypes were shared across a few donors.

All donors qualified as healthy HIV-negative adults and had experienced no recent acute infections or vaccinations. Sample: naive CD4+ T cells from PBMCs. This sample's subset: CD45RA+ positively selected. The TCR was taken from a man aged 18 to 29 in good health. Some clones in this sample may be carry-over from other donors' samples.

The CDR3: CASSRQGGDTEAFF. CDR3 sequence (DNA): TGTGCCAGCAGCCGACAGGGGGGAGACACTGAAGCTTTCTTT. The chain combines TRBV6-1 with TRBJ1-1, with TRBD1 identical over 9 bases. Germline V CDR1 and CDR2: MNHNS, SASEGT. The CDR3 totals 14 residues. The J segment lost 3 bases and the V segment lost 6 bases, leaving 5 bases of the junction unmatched.